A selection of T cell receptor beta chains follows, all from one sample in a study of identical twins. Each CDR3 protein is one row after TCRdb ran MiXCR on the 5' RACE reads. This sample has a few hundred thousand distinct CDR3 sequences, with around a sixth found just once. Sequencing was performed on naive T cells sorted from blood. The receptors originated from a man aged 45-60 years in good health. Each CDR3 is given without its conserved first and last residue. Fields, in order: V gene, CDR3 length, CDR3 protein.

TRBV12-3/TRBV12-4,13,ASTIGAYSSYEQY
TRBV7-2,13,ASSLAGTGTGELF
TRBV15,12,ATSSLSRRDTQY
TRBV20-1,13,SAMAVTSGPYEQY
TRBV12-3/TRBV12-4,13,ASSFPGTGNQPQH
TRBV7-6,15,ASSLGWGGTRTDTQY
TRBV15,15,ATSRGLAGVSSYEQY
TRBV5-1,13,ASSRTGTSGGSQY
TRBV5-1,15,ASSLAGGRVHTYEQY
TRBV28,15,ASSPLTGTGERYEQY
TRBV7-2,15,ASSLSWQGWIGNEQY
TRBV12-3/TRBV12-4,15,ASSLGWTSGSTDTQY
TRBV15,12,ATSREGGGGGYT
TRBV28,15,ASSFDTWPGSHYEQY
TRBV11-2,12,ASSADRGLYEQY
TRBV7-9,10,ASSLKFDEQF
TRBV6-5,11,ASSYSGGTEAF
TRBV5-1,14,ASSLSWSSSSYEQY
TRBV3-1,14,ASSHLYSGPRETQY
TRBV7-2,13,ASRLTSGSFNEQF
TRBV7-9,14,ASSLRDRSAKNIQY
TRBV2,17,ASGGGGQGARISYNEQF
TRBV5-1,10,ASSSTGGDAF
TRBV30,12,AWSVGLIQETQY
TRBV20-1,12,SAPGGIDTGELF
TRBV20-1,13,SARTARGAYNEQF
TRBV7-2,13,ASSLGLAGELEQF
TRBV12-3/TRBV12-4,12,ASSGQGDTGELF
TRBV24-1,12,ATSDQGHSETQY
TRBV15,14,ATRNSVAGFTYEQY